The source of this TCR beta chain is a study of T cells in Graves' hyperthyroidism and ophthalmopathy. Used for diagnoses were clinical symptoms, serum thyroxine and TRAb, thyroid ultrasound and orbital computed tomography. Out of 10 ml of fresh peripheral blood came the PBMCs. The table lists this clonotype with many counts. RNA transcripts served as the template for amplifying TCR beta CDR3 regions. RT-PCR in the first round (using the HTBI primer set) targeted the TCR CDR3. TCRdb itself ran the multiplex PCR reads through MiXCR, one entry per CDR3 protein. The data hold around 620,000 distinct CDR3 sequences, with over 12% observed a single time. CDR1 is SGHTA and CDR2 is FQGNSA in the germline V gene. This CDR3 is 17 amino acids long. J lost 2 bases, V lost 2 bases, and 11 bases had no gene match.

Sequencing was performed on blood. The receptor was isolated from a young woman with Graves' ophthalmopathy. The V gene is TRBV7-2, the J gene TRBJ2-7; the match to TRBD1 covers 8 bases. CDR3 loop: CASSLSGQVNDPYEQYF. The CDR3 nucleotides are TGTGCCAGCAGCTTATCGGGACAGGTTAATGACCCCTACGAGCAGTACTTC.